This TCR beta chain was documented in a study of beta chain features in type 1 diabetes. Study results and caveats: VDJ junctions sequenced from type 1 diabetes patients showed fewer insertions and more deletions. Among patients, naive, central memory and Treg TCRB repertoires appeared more similar than among healthy donors. The analysis here could not establish whether HLA type shapes TCRB rearrangement.

The V segment lost 0 bases and the J segment 5 bases; nucleotides outside the gene matches: 9. The germline V gene encodes CDR1 SGHRS and CDR2 YFSETQ. The CDR3 is 18 residues long. TCRB transcripts that were expressed got sequenced, as all of the isolated RNA had been reverse transcribed. This table comes from immunoSEQ multiplex PCR, and its TCRdb copy is limited to in-frame clones, with some not included. This sample has almost 350,000 clones, with roughly 8% found just once. This clone came up a few times. Its target is not known. Input material: central memory CD4+ T cells from blood. The sequence derives from a woman aged 18-29 years in good health. The chain links TRBV5-1 to TRBJ2-5, with 14 bases fitting TRBD2. The CDR3 coding sequence is TGCGCCAGCAGCTTGGCTGGGACTAGCGGGAGAGCTAGGGAGACCCAGTACTTC. It codes for CASSLAGTSGRARETQYF.